The rows below give T cell receptor beta chains drawn from one sample of a study of T cells in localized non-small cell lung cancer. Profiling relied on immunoSEQ multiplex PCR, and the TCRdb table lists in-frame clones only, not all of them. Of 15,000 to 20,000 clones in the sample, around 89% are singletons; the top ten hold more than 0.95%. This material consisted of peripheral blood mononuclear cells, taken before any cancer treatment. These receptors originate from a woman aged 40-75 years with stage III lung adenocarcinoma. The CDR3 runs from the conserved cysteine through the conserved F or W. The D gene is left open where the match is weak. Size is stated for part of the rows, as once, few or many counts, or as a class when the clone is expanded.

TRBJ1-5 - TRBV5-5 17 - CASSHAMVRFSNQPQHF TGTGCCAGCAGCCACGCCATGGTGCGGTTTAGCAATCAGCCCCAGCATTTT
TRBJ1-6 TRBD1 TRBV10-3 13 - CASSGTENSPLHF TGTGCCAGCTCCGGGACAGAGAATTCACCCCTCCACTTT
TRBJ1-1 - TRBV10-3 15 - CAISEGAYRNTEAFF TGTGCCATCAGTGAGGGGGCTTATAGGAACACTGAAGCTTTCTTT
TRBJ2-7 - TRBV5-4 18 - CASSLALDRQLKSYEQYF TGTGCCAGCAGCTTGGCTTTGGACCGTCAGCTGAAATCCTACGAGCAGTACTTC
TRBJ1-2 TRBD1 TRBV5-1 13 - CASSLTGANGYTF TGCGCCAGCAGCTTGACAGGGGCCAATGGCTACACCTTC
TRBJ2-1 - TRBV29-1 12 few CSAQKGSNEQFF TGCAGCGCCCAGAAGGGGAGCAATGAGCAGTTCTTC
TRBJ2-7 TRBD2 TRBV11-2 17 - CASSWRGGLAGVNEQYF TGTGCCAGCAGCTGGAGGGGGGGACTAGCGGGAGTGAACGAGCAGTACTTC
TRBJ1-6 TRBD1 TRBV7-9 14 - CASSGTGGLSPLHF TGTGCCAGCAGCGGGACAGGGGGCCTATCACCCCTCCACTTT
TRBJ2-7 TRBD1 TRBV6-1 14 - CASRAPGTVSVQYF TGTGCCAGCAGGGCCCCCGGGACAGTATCTGTGCAGTACTTC
TRBJ1-3 - TRBV7-8 16 - CASSQGWAGAGNTIYF TGTGCCAGCAGCCAGGGGTGGGCTGGTGCTGGAAACACCATATATTTT
TRBJ1-5 - TRBV6-5 15 - CASSYRGAGNQPQHF TGTGCCAGCAGTTACCGCGGGGCTGGCAATCAGCCCCAGCATTTT
TRBJ1-1 TRBD1 TRBV28 13 few CASSLQGDTEAFF TGTGCCAGCAGTTTACAGGGGGACACTGAAGCTTTCTTT
TRBJ2-1 TRBD2 TRBV29-1 20 - CSVDLLSLGLAGVLGNEQFF TGCAGCGTTGATCTGCTTTCCTTAGGGCTAGCGGGGGTCCTTGGAAATGAGCAGTTCTTC
TRBJ2-7 - TRBV14 15 - CASSQGLGPRHEQYF TGTGCCAGCAGCCAAGGCCTGGGGCCAAGGCACGAGCAGTACTTC
TRBJ2-2 - TRBV11-3 13 - CASSRRLDGELFF TGTGCCAGCAGCCGACGGTTGGACGGGGAGCTGTTTTTT
TRBJ2-7 - TRBV7-8 14 once CASSLGYSSYEQYF TGTGCCAGCAGCTTGGGGTATAGCTCCTACGAGCAGTACTTC